This T cell receptor beta chain was obtained from a study of T-cell reconstitution after alpha-beta-depleted transplantation in children. Study findings and constraints: Newly produced T cells mostly provided counts and TCRbeta diversity after one year, as hyperexpanded clones declined.

Researchers prepared the TCRbeta library using unique molecular identifiers, the study reports. TCRdb analysed the PCR reads with MiXCR anew, one entry per CDR3 protein. The sample lists a few hundred thousand distinct CDR3 sequences; approximately 10% were seen once. J gave up 7 bases and V 5 bases, and 11 bases lay outside the gene matches. The CDR3 covers 17 residues. Germline V gene sequence: CDR1 MNHNS, CDR2 SASEGT. This clonotype was seen ten or more times. Antigen specificity is unknown. The receptor comes from a male patient under 10 years old who had a stem cell transplant for chronic granulomatous disease, so the T cells may come from the graft donor. The chain couples TRBV6-1 to TRBJ1-6, with 10 positions matching TRBD1. Sequenced material: peripheral blood, taken 180 days after TCRalphabeta/CD19-depleted stem cell transplant. Here the CDR3 reads CASSRGTGEPLNSPLHF. The CDR3 bases are TGTGCCAGCAGTCGCGGGACAGGGGAGCCCCTAAATTCACCCCTCCACTTT.